The 32 T cell receptor beta chains presented below share a single source sample, sequenced in a study of T-cell memory formation after mild COVID-19. TCRdb re-called the 5' RACE reads with MiXCR, one entry per CDR3 protein. In the table there are 250,000 to 350,000 distinct CDR3 sequences, 13% to 15% of which are singletons. The material sequenced was PBMCs or a T cell subset sorted from them (not recorded which). The receptor source for this set is a man between 18 and 35 years old who had mild COVID-19 (a few samples of this study predate the infection). Cell type and time point are not known.

This clonotype was seen only a few times. The J gene is TRBJ1-2, the V gene TRBV7-8; D is uncertain. The CDR3 is 15 amino acids. Looked up from germline, CDR1 is SGHVS and CDR2 is FQNEAQ. The V and J ends lost 2 bases and 4 bases respectively, with 14 bases between them. CDR3 in amino acids: CASSLPRNSLYGYTF. The CDR3 DNA reads as TGTGCCAGCAGCTTACCTCGGAACAGCCTCTATGGCTACACCTTC.

Only a few counts were recorded for this clonotype. The chain has TRBV7-2 and TRBJ1-2; possible D gene TRBD1, 5 bases. The germline gives CDR1 SGHTA, CDR2 FQGNSA. The CDR3 consists of 15 residues. V was pared by 3 bases and J by 3 bases, with 14 bases between. The DNA of the CDR3 is TGTGCCAGCAGCTTTACTCTTCAGGGCGACTATGGCTACACCTTC. It translates to CASSFTLQGDYGYTF.

The genes are TRBV19 and TRBJ2-7; maybe TRBD2 (7 bases). Trimming removed 7 bases from V and 0 bases from J, with 19 bases in between. CDR1 and CDR2 from the germline V gene are LNHDA and SQIVND (reference sequence). This CDR3 contains 16 residues. The CDR3 DNA reads as TGTGCCAGTACCCCTAGGGGGGGGGCATACTCCTACGAGCAGTACTTC. Residues: CASTPRGGAYSYEQYF.

This clonotype showed up just once. This sequence joins TRBV4-1 and TRBJ2-7; the match to TRBD1 covers 9 bases. This CDR3 comprises 15 residues. Germline CDR1 and CDR2: MGHRA and YSYEKL. V lost 2 bases, J lost 5 bases, and 7 bases stayed unmatched. This CDR3 reads CASSQPGQGKNEQYF. CDR3 in DNA: TGCGCCAGCAGCCAACCTGGACAGGGGAAGAACGAGCAGTACTTC.

This clonotype was seen a few times. The chain uses TRBV11-2 and TRBJ2-5; perhaps TRBD1 as D (5 bases). The CDR3 is 14 residues long. Germline lookup yields CDR1 SGHAT and CDR2 FQNNGV. V dropped 5 bases and J dropped 4 bases, with 14 bases sitting between them. The CDR3 loop reads CASSTVTGLETQYF. The DNA for the CDR3 is TGTGCCAGCAGCACCGTTACAGGATTAGAGACCCAGTACTTC.

This clonotype was detected a few times. The gene calls are TRBV2 and TRBJ2-5, with D possibly matching TRBD2 (6 bases). V lost 2 bases and J 2 bases, leaving 9 bases between the germline ends. The V gene's germline CDR1 is SNHLY and CDR2 FYNNEI. The CDR3 has 14 residues. The DNA for the CDR3 is TGTGCCAGCAGTGAATGGACTACTCAAGAGACCCAGTACTTC. This encodes CASSEWTTQETQYF.

The gene calls are TRBV5-1 and TRBJ2-5, with D possibly TRBD2 on 6 matching bases. Trimming took 0 bases from V and 5 from J, leaving 14 bases between them. This CDR3 is built from 15 residues. CDR1 is SGHRS, CDR2 YFSETQ, per germline. CDR3 sequence (DNA): TGCGCCAGCAGCTTGGTTGGGACTCCACAGGAGACCCAGTACTTC. Its protein is CASSLVGTPQETQYF.

In its sample, this clonotype was seen a few times. J is TRBJ1-1 and V is TRBV18; D remains unclear. The V end lost 4 bases, the J end lost 11 bases, and 11 bases lay between the germline ends. Germline CDR1 is KGHSH and CDR2 is LQKENI. The CDR3 contains 11 residues. The CDR3 DNA reads as TGTGCCAGCTCACGACTGACGGACGCTTTCTTT. This translates into CASSRLTDAFF.

V and J are TRBV15 and TRBJ1-2, with 10 bases lining up with TRBD1. V shed 6 bases, J shed 4 bases, and the junction held 14 bases outside the gene matches. This CDR3 region has 17 residues. The germline V gene has CDR1 LNHNV and CDR2 YYDKDF (reference sequence). CDR3 in DNA: TGTGCCACCAGAGTACACCCGTTGGACAGGGGGTTCTATGGCTACACCTTC. It codes for CATRVHPLDRGFYGYTF.

The chain employs TRBV11-2 and TRBJ1-2; D is ambiguous. Germline V lookup: CDR1 SGHAT, CDR2 FQNNGV. The CDR3 is 15 amino acids. Trimming stripped 4 bases from V and 2 bases from J, with 14 bases between. CDR3 in amino acids: CASSSRSGGNYGYTF. CDR3 bases: TGTGCCAGCAGCTCCCGATCGGGAGGAAACTATGGCTACACCTTC.

This chain connects TRBV7-8 to TRBJ2-5, with TRBD1 matching 7 bases. Trimming at V came to 5 bases and at J to 3 bases, leaving 6 bases not matched to a gene. CDR3 length: 14 residues. CDR1 and CDR2 from the germline V gene are SGHVS and FQNEAQ. CDR3 protein: CASSGRQGKETQYF. The CDR3 DNA reads as TGTGCCAGCAGCGGAAGACAGGGAAAAGAGACCCAGTACTTC.

The V call is TRBV20-1, the J call TRBJ1-5; 7 bases are shared with TRBD1. The CDR3 is 14 residues long. V dropped 4 bases and J dropped 4; count of bases not matched to a gene: 7. Germline lookup yields CDR1 DFQATT and CDR2 SNEGSKA (reference sequence). CDR3 sequence: CSAMGQSPNQPQHF. CDR3 sequence (DNA): TGCAGTGCTATGGGACAGTCCCCGAATCAGCCCCAGCATTTT.

The chain joins TRBV4-1 to TRBJ1-5; no definite D call. Per the germline V gene, CDR1 is MGHRA and CDR2 is YSYEKL. V lost 4 bases, J lost 4 bases, and 11 bases lay in between. The CDR3 has 14 residues. The CDR3 bases are TGCGCCAGCAGCCGGGTATCGGGGAATCAGCCCCAGCATTTT. This sequence encodes CASSRVSGNQPQHF.

This clonotype was seen a few times. The rearrangement links TRBV20-1 to TRBJ2-7, with no clear D. This CDR3 has 12 residues. Germline V lookup: CDR1 DFQATT, CDR2 SNEGSKA (reference sequence). V lost 4 bases, J lost 8 bases, and 15 bases lay in between. The CDR3 DNA follows: TGCAGTGCTAAAGGGCCGTTGGGGAAGCAGTACTTC. Translating it yields CSAKGPLGKQYF.

This clonotype occurred many times. The V gene is TRBV28, the J gene TRBJ1-5; a weak D match, TRBD1 (5 bases). CDR3 length: 12 residues. V was clipped by 10 bases and J by 1 base, with 8 bases between them. Per the germline V gene, CDR1 is MDHEN and CDR2 is SYDVKM. CDR3 protein: CAIRESNQPQHF. The CDR3 DNA follows: TGTGCCATCAGGGAGAGCAATCAGCCCCAGCATTTT.

The J gene is TRBJ2-3, the V gene TRBV12-3 or TRBV12-4; D may be TRBD1 or TRBD2 (5 bases each). Deletions cut 4 bases from V and 5 bases from J, with 13 bases between. The CDR3 loop spans 14 amino acids. CDR3 coding DNA: TGTGCCAGCAGTTCCTACCGGGGCCAAGATACGCAGTATTTT. This sequence encodes CASSSYRGQDTQYF.

V usage is TRBV9 and J usage is TRBJ2-2, with D maybe TRBD2 (7 bases). Trimming removed 7 bases at V and 4 bases at J, with 17 bases between. The CDR3 runs 15 residues. CDR1 SGDLS and CDR2 YYNGEE come from the germline V gene. In nucleotides, the CDR3 is TGTGCCAGCTCACTCCGGGGGGCCATCACCGGGGAGCTGTTTTTT. It yields the protein CASSLRGAITGELFF. The variable domain in full, with the rest retrieved from reference TRBV9 and TRBJ2-2, is DSGVTQTPKHLITATGQRVTLRCSPRSGDLSVYWYQQSLDQGLQFLIQYYNGEERAKGNILERFSAQQFPDLHSELNLSSLELGDSALYFCASSLRGAITGELFFGEGSRLTVL.

The chain carries TRBV12-3 or TRBV12-4 and TRBJ2-7; D is unresolved. Trimming stripped 4 bases from V and 1 base from J, with 14 bases between. The CDR3 contains 15 residues. The CDR3 coding sequence is TGTGCCAGCAGTTCGCCGCGATTAGGTTCCTACGAGCAGTACTTC. This gives the protein CASSSPRLGSYEQYF.

This clonotype was observed once. The rearrangement uses TRBV7-3 and TRBJ2-3, with a tentative D call TRBD1 (6 bases). The germline CDR1 and CDR2 sequences are SGHTA and FQGTGA. Trimming shortened V by 8 bases and J by 1 base, and 10 bases separated the two germline ends. This CDR3 is 13 amino acids long. This CDR3 is CASCEGGTDTQYF. In nucleotides, the CDR3 is TGTGCCAGCTGTGAGGGGGGCACAGATACGCAGTATTTT.

The gene calls are TRBV7-3 and TRBJ1-1; 9 positions match TRBD1. Looked up from germline, CDR1 is SGHTA and CDR2 is FQGTGA. The CDR3 is 16 residues long. V was pared by 5 bases and J by 0 bases, with 7 bases of the junction left unmatched. The CDR3 bases are TGTGCCAGCAGCCCTCGGACAGGGGAAATGAACACTGAAGCTTTCTTT. The encoded protein is CASSPRTGEMNTEAFF.

The table lists this clonotype with many counts. This rearrangement joins TRBV12-3 or TRBV12-4 to TRBJ2-7; D remains unclear. The CDR3 totals 13 residues. V was clipped by 3 bases and J by 1 base, with 7 bases between them. CDR3: CASSLQVSYEQYF. The DNA of the CDR3 is TGTGCCAGCAGTTTGCAGGTATCCTACGAGCAGTACTTC.

For the CDR3, the DNA is TGTGCCATCCCGCCGCGGGACAGGTACAATGAGCAGTTCTTC. It codes for CAIPPRDRYNEQFF. The J gene is TRBJ2-1, the V gene TRBV2, with 8 bases that match TRBD1. Trimming removed 10 bases from V and 4 bases from J; junction bases left unmatched: 9. In germline, CDR1 is SNHLY, CDR2 FYNNEI. The CDR3 spans 14 residues.

This CDR3 is CASTGTSPGDTQYF. For the CDR3, the DNA is TGTGCCAGCACCGGGACCTCCCCTGGGGATACGCAGTATTTT. The chain couples TRBV5-5 to TRBJ2-3; D could derive from TRBD1 or TRBD2 (5 bases each). The CDR3 has 14 residues. Germline-derived CDR1 and CDR2 are SGHKS and YYEKEE (reference sequence). Trimming removed 6 bases at V and 6 bases at J, with 17 bases between.

This clonotype was detected only a few times. DNA for the CDR3: TGCGCCAGCAGCCAAGGGCTCAGTTATAATTCACCCCTCCACTTT. It translates to CASSQGLSYNSPLHF. The chain has TRBV4-3 and TRBJ1-6; D ambiguous. Germline V gene lookup returns CDR1 LGHNA and CDR2 YSLEER. V lost 1 base, J lost 4 bases, and 8 bases lay in between. The CDR3 contains 15 residues.

V and J are TRBV12-3 or TRBV12-4 and TRBJ2-7; a weak D match, TRBD1 (5 bases). V was trimmed by 1 base and J by 4 bases, leaving 8 bases between them. The CDR3 length is 13 residues. In DNA, the CDR3 is TGTGCCAGCAGTTTAGGACAGTTTTACGAGCAGTACGTC. This translates into CASSLGQFYEQYV.

The chain carries TRBV7-8 and TRBJ1-3; D possibly corresponds to TRBD1 (5 bases). Germline V gives CDR1 SGHVS, CDR2 FQNEAQ. The CDR3 contains 15 residues. Trimming removed 1 base from V and 4 bases from J, with 11 bases in between. The CDR3 loop is CASSLGERTGNTIYF. The DNA of the CDR3 is TGTGCCAGCAGCTTAGGGGAAAGGACAGGAAACACCATATATTTT.

The chain recombines TRBV15 with TRBJ1-4, with D unresolved. Germline lookup yields CDR1 LNHNV and CDR2 YYDKDF (reference sequence). The CDR3 is made up of 14 amino acids. V lost 2 bases to trimming and J lost 7 bases, with 11 bases between them. This CDR3 reads CATSRRGSGEKLFF. CDR3 DNA: TGTGCCACCAGCAGACGCGGGTCGGGTGAAAAACTGTTTTTT.

This clonotype was observed a handful of times. The rearrangement joins TRBV9 to TRBJ1-1; perhaps TRBD1 as D (6 bases). V lost 0 bases and J 4 bases, leaving 16 bases between the germline ends. This CDR3 is 16 amino acids long. CDR1 SGDLS and CDR2 YYNGEE come from the germline V gene. The CDR3 here is CASSVEAQGRGTEAFF. Here the CDR3 DNA reads TGTGCCAGCAGCGTAGAAGCTCAGGGGCGCGGCACTGAAGCTTTCTTT. The complete variable domain, with remaining parts taken from reference TRBV9 and TRBJ1-1, reads DSGVTQTPKHLITATGQRVTLRCSPRSGDLSVYWYQQSLDQGLQFLIQYYNGEERAKGNILERFSAQQFPDLHSELNLSSLELGDSALYFCASSVEAQGRGTEAFFGQGTRLTVV.

This clonotype appeared many times. CDR3 sequence (DNA): TGTGCCAGCAGCTTAGGTGCGACAGATACGCAGTATTTT. Residues: CASSLGATDTQYF. J is TRBJ2-3 and V is TRBV7-2, with D unclear. Germline CDR1 SGHTA, CDR2 FQGNSA. Between the trimmed V and J ends, which lost 1 base and 3 bases, there was a span of 5 bases. This CDR3 comprises 13 residues.

In this sample, this clonotype turned up many times. The chain links TRBV5-1 to TRBJ2-5; possible D gene TRBD1, 5 bases. Per the germline V gene, CDR1 is SGHRS and CDR2 is YFSETQ. The CDR3 is made up of 15 amino acids. The V end lost 3 bases, the J end lost 1 base, and 13 bases lay between the germline ends. CDR3 amino acids: CASSSTTVTQETQYF. CDR3 nucleotides: TGCGCCAGCAGCTCGACGACAGTCACCCAAGAGACCCAGTACTTC.

The chain combines TRBV12-3 or TRBV12-4 with TRBJ2-2; 7 bases are a match to TRBD1. The trim removed 2 bases at V and 6 bases at J, leaving 9 bases unmatched. The CDR3 consists of 16 residues. CDR3 protein: CASSLLSGGLAGELFF. CDR3 nucleotides: TGTGCCAGCAGTTTACTCTCAGGGGGTTTGGCCGGGGAGCTGTTTTTT.

The chain links TRBV12-3 or TRBV12-4 to TRBJ2-1, with TRBD2 matching over 8 bases. With 1 base clipped from V and 6 bases from J, the junction kept 5 bases outside the gene matches. CDR3 length: 15 residues. The CDR3 region is CASSLVGGGTNEQFF. As DNA, the CDR3 is TGTGCCAGCAGTTTAGTTGGCGGGGGGACCAATGAGCAGTTCTTC.